This T cell receptor beta chain was recorded in a study of T-cell memory formation after mild COVID-19. Using constant-segment primers, 5'RACE produced TCR alpha and TCR beta cDNA libraries carrying sample barcodes and UMIs. TCRdb ran MiXCR on the 5' RACE reads and lists one entry per CDR3 protein. The sample lists under 700,000 distinct CDR3 sequences; approximately 20% were seen once. The CDR3 covers 13 residues. Between the trimmed V and J ends, which lost 5 bases and 1 base, there was a span of 8 bases. CDR1 and CDR2 from the germline V gene are LNHNV and YYDKDF (reference sequence). Findings and caveats of the study: CD8+ contracting clones occupied EMRA, while CD4+ ones occupied mainly CM and EM. Cross-reactive memory appears to have joined, as suggested by some responding clones showing up in pre-infection memory.

On this clonotype: Its antigen is not known.

This clonotype originated in an adult woman who had mild COVID-19 (a few samples of this study predate the infection). Cell type and time point are not known. The chain has TRBV15 and TRBJ1-1, with D unresolved. The sample was PBMCs or a T cell subset sorted from them (not recorded which). The CDR3 DNA reads as TGTGCCACCAGCGGTCGACAGAACACTGAAGCTTTCTTT. This gives the protein CATSGRQNTEAFF.